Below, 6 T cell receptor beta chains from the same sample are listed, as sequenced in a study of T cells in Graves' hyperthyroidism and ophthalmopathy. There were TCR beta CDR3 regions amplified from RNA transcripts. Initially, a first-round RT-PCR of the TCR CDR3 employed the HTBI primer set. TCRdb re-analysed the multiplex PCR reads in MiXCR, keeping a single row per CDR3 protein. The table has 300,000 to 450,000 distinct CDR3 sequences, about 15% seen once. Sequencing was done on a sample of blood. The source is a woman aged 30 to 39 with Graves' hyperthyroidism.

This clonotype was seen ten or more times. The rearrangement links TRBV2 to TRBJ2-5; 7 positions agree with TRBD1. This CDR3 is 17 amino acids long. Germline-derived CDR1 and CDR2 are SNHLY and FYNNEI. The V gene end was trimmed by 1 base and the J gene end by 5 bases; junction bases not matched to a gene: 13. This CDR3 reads CASSEGEMRQGLETQYF. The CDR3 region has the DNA TGTGCCAGCAGTGAAGGAGAAATGAGACAGGGATTGGAGACCCAGTACTTC.

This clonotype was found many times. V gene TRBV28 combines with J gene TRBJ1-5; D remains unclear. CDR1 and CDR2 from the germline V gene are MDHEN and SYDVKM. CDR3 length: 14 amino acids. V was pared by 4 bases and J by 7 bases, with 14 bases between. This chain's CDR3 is CASSSGPGRQPQHF. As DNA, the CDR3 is TGTGCCAGCAGTTCGGGCCCCGGGAGGCAGCCCCAGCATTTT. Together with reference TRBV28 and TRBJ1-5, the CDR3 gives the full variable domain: DVKVTQSSRYLVKRTGEKVFLECVQDMDHENMFWYRQDPGLGLRLIYFSYDVKMKEKGDIPEGYSVSREKKERFSLILESASTNQTSMYLCASSSGPGRQPQHFGDGTRLSIL.

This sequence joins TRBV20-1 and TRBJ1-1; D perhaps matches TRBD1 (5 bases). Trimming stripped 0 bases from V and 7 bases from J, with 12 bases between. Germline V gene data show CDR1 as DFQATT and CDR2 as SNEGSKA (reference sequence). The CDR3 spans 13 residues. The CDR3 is CSARDITTVEAFF. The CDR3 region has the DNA TGCAGTGCTAGAGATATAACGACAGTTGAAGCTTTCTTT.

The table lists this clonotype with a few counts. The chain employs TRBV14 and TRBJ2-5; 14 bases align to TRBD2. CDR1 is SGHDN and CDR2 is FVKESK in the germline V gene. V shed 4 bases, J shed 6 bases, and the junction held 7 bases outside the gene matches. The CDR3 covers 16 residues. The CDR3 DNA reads TGTGCCAGCAGCCGAGGGACTAGCGGGAGTCTGAAGACCCAGTACTTC. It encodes CASSRGTSGSLKTQYF.

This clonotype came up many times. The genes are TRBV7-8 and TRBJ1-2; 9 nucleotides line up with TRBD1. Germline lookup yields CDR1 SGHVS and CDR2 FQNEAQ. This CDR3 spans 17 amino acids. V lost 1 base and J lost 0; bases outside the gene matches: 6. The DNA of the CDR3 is TGTGCCAGCAGCTTAGAGGGGGACAGGGCTGCTAACTATGGCTACACCTTC. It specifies CASSLEGDRAANYGYTF.

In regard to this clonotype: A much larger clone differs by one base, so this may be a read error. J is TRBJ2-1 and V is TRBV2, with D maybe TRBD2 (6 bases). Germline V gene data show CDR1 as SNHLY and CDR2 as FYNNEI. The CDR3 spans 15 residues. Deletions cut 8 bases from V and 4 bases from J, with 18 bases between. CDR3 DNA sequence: TGTGCCAGCGGGGGGATAGGGGCCTTATACAATGAGCAGTTCTTC. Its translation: CASGGIGALYNEQFF.